This T cell receptor (beta chain) was identified in a study of graft-versus-host responses after intestinal transplantation (dated by TCRdb to the early 2020s). With regard to the full study: Recipients received multivisceral, liver-intestinal, or isolated intestinal transplants. Every recipient was given anti-thymocyte globulin induction, followed by around three years of maintenance tacrolimus and steroids. After intestinal transplantation, graft-versus-host and host-versus-graft alloreactive T cell clones were followed in the graft, circulation and bone marrow using bulk TCR-beta CDR3 sequencing. To identify alloreactive clones, pre-transplant mixed lymphocyte reaction products were sequenced and compared with unstimulated pre-transplant donor and recipient T cells. The cohort enrolled 24 intestinal transplant recipients, one of whom was a retransplant, and 3 patients without pretransplant specimens were excluded. Donor T cell macrochimerism was defined as a peak of at least 4% donor T cells among recipient peripheral blood mononuclear cells. Instead of going to the commercial service, samples from a few later patients were sequenced in-house on an Illumina MiSeq and processed with MiXCR. Study-level results and caveats: GvH clones turned up in recipient bone marrow, with some appearing earlier in ileal mucosa or blood, a pattern consistent with an intestinal mucosal origin. Early after transplant, peak levels of circulating GvH clones were associated with declines in HvG clones. In patients with donor T cell macrochimerism, the allografts had high GvH to HvG T cell clonal ratios. The conclusions were limited by the relatively low number and heterogeneity of the intestinal transplant patients.

Regarding this clone: Qualities for individual bases were not recorded, and no much larger clone is one base off.

Sample time point, as interpreted from the label and publication: cells obtained before transplantation from donor or recipient. In mixed lymphocyte reactions, about 200,000 CFSE-labeled pre-transplant responders were plated with about 200,000 irradiated violet-dye-labeled stimulators and cultured for over five days. Proliferating CD3+CD4+CFSE-low and CD3+CD8+CFSE-low responder cells were FACS-sorted on a BD Influx sorter after the mixed lymphocyte reaction. The CDR3, from cysteine to phenylalanine, totals 12 residues. The retained sequence is limited to the CDR3, 36 bases, with the frame set at the first base. The junction shows trimming of 5 bases on V and 4 bases on J, plus 3 bases between the germline ends. CDR1 and CDR2 are read off the germline V gene (reference sequence) as MNHEY and SMNVEV. The protocol used for the library was the immunoSEQ multiplex PCR assay. In most patients, genomic DNA was isolated using the Qiagen DNeasy Blood and Tissue Kit and sent frozen to Adaptive Biotechnologies for TCR sequencing. For most patients, high-throughput TCR-beta CDR3 sequencing of genomic DNA was performed by Adaptive Biotechnologies. The study's processing was this. Adaptive's ImmunoSEQ software was the source of the TCR sequencing data for roughly 19 patients, while a few other patients were processed with MiXCR and VDJtools. To correct CD4 versus CD8 sorting errors, any sequence found in both subsets at a frequency ratio below 5:1 was removed. Because the origin of CDR3 nucleotide sequences shared between donor and recipient could not be assigned, those sequences were removed. At least 2-fold expansion over unstimulated cells and a minimum CFSE-low frequency of 0.002% (template counts) or 0.001% (read counts) were required for clones to be classified as alloreactive. Mappable clones were those detected in sequenced pre-transplant spleen, lymph node, or MLR CFSE-low populations of the donor or recipient. Cumulative frequency of alloreactive clones was calculated as a percentage of all sequences weighted by copy number. In TCRdb, the immuneACCESS table is reduced to in-frame sequences with V and J assigned. These tables do not hold every clone; where another copy was compared, an unresolved V gene accounts for under half, and the others remain unexplained. V, J and clone size were drawn from that table, and D and trimming were deduced from the DNA. The sample data list over 8,000 clones, and about 28% of these were observed just once. 5.3% of the sample lies in the top ten.

The TCR comes from a human patient who was an organ donor for intestinal transplantation. This sample comprised alloreactive CD4+ T cells from a mixed lymphocyte reaction culture, obtained before transplantation. According to the study, the label for this sample's cell subset or site signals: CFSE-low proliferating T cells sorted from roughly 6-day pre-transplant mixed lymphocyte reaction (GvH or HvG direction). The rearranged chain carries TRBV27 and TRBJ1-6; the D gene cannot be named for sure. This receptor has the CDR3 CASSQYNSPLHF. The DNA reads TGTGCCAGCAGTCAGTATAATTCACCCCTCCACTTT.